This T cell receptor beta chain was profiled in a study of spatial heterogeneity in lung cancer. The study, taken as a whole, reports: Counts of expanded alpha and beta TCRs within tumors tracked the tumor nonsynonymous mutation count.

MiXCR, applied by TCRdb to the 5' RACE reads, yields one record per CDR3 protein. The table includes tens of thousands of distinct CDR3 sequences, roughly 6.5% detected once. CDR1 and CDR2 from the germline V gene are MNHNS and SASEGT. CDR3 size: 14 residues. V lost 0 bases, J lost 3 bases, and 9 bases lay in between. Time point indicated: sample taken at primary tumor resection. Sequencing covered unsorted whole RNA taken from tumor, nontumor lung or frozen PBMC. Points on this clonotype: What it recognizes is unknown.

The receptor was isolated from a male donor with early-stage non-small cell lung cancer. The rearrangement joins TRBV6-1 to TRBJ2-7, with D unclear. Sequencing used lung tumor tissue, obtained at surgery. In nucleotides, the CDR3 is TGTGCCAGCAGTGAAGCGCTTCTTAGCTACGAGCAGTACTTC. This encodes CASSEALLSYEQYF.